These 21 T cell receptor beta chains came from one sample sequenced in a study of regulatory T cells in long-lasting Graves disease. The TCR beta library used iRepertoire HTBI primers with Arm-PCR amplification of CDR3. TCRdb reprocessed the multiplex PCR reads with MiXCR, giving one entry per CDR3 protein. The table records 310,000 or so distinct CDR3 sequences, 20% of them present only once. As to time point: persistent/refractory GD, antithyroid drugs over 5 years with positive TRAb. Extracted RNA from PBMCs served as the source of the TCR library. The sample here was peripheral blood mononuclear cells (PBMCs), taken when the disease was refractory, from a patient treated with antithyroid drugs. The receptors were gathered from a female donor with Graves disease.

The chain employs TRBV6-1 and TRBJ2-6, with D possibly matching TRBD2 (6 bases). Trimming took off 7 bases at V and 0 bases at J, with 13 bases between the two ends. This CDR3 region has 16 residues. Germline CDR1 reads MNHNS; CDR2 reads SASEGT. As DNA, the CDR3 is TGTGCCAGCACCCCCTTGCGGGGCTCTGGGGCCAACGTCCTGACTTTC. As protein: CASTPLRGSGANVLTF.

This clonotype was observed at least ten times. The chain employs TRBV28 and TRBJ2-7; 7 bases are shared with TRBD1. Trimming cost V 7 bases and J 3 bases; bases outside gene matches: 9. Germline V gene data show CDR1 as MDHEN and CDR2 as SYDVKM. This CDR3 contains 14 residues. The CDR3 is CASTPGTDFYEQYF. The CDR3 region has the DNA TGTGCCAGCACCCCCGGGACAGACTTCTACGAGCAGTACTTC. The complete variable domain, with remaining parts taken from reference TRBV28 and TRBJ2-7, reads DVKVTQSSRYLVKRTGEKVFLECVQDMDHENMFWYRQDPGLGLRLIYFSYDVKMKEKGDIPEGYSVSREKKERFSLILESASTNQTSMYLCASTPGTDFYEQYFGPGTRLTVT.

V usage is TRBV5-1 and J usage is TRBJ2-7, with TRBD1 identical over 10 bases. The CDR3 is 13 residues long. Germline CDR1 SGHRS, CDR2 YFSETQ. The V segment lost 2 bases and the J segment 7 bases; nucleotides outside the gene matches: 3. CDR3 DNA: TGCGCCAGCAGCTTTGGGACAGGGGATGAGCAGTACTTC. Its translation: CASSFGTGDEQYF.

In its sample, this clonotype was seen a few times. The V call is TRBV12-3 or TRBV12-4, the J call TRBJ2-2, with a possible D match to TRBD1 (6 bases). Trimming removed 8 bases from V and 10 bases from J, with 14 bases in between. There are 12 residues in the CDR3. CDR3 DNA sequence: TGTGCCAGCGGACCCTGGGGGCCGGAGCTGTTTTTT. Translated, it gives CASGPWGPELFF.

The rearrangement links TRBV4-3 to TRBJ1-2, with D unclear. V was shortened by 0 bases and J by 3 bases, with 11 bases between the two germline ends. Germline CDR1 is LGHNA and CDR2 is YSLEER. This CDR3 has 15 amino acids. The CDR3 DNA sequence: TGCGCCAGCAGCCAAGATGCCCTAAATCACTATGGCTACACCTTC. It specifies CASSQDALNHYGYTF.

This clonotype was seen many times. This sequence joins TRBV5-5 and TRBJ2-7; D uncertain. Trimming shortened V by 1 base and J by 0 bases, and 11 bases separated the two germline ends. Germline lookup yields CDR1 SGHKS and CDR2 YYEKEE (reference sequence). The CDR3 length is 15 residues. This chain's CDR3 is CASSLFGTSSYEQYF. The CDR3 DNA reads TGTGCCAGCAGCTTGTTCGGAACGAGCTCCTACGAGCAGTACTTC.

This clonotype was observed a handful of times. CDR3 in DNA: TGCGCCAGCAGCTTGGACCTAGCAGGAGAGACCCAGTACTTC. This encodes CASSLDLAGETQYF. This sequence joins TRBV5-1 and TRBJ2-5; the D gene is possibly TRBD2 (5 bases). The CDR3 is made up of 14 amino acids. CDR1 SGHRS and CDR2 YFSETQ come from the germline V gene. V lost 0 bases and J lost 4, with 10 bases in between.

This clonotype was counted a single time. This may stem from a read error, because a much larger clone lies one nucleotide away. The chain is built from TRBV9 and TRBJ1-2; tentatively, D is TRBD1 (5 bases). Germline V gene sequence: CDR1 SGDLS, CDR2 YYNGEE. Trimming stripped 3 bases from V and 3 bases from J, with 15 bases between. CDR3 length: 15 residues. CDR3 loop: CASSGGGQGDYGYTF. The CDR3 coding sequence is TGTGCCAGCAGCGGGGGCGGTCAAGGAGACTATGGCTACACCTTC.

The V call is TRBV18, the J call TRBJ1-6, with 7 bases fitting TRBD1. This CDR3 contains 15 residues. Germline assignment: CDR1 KGHSH and CDR2 LQKENI. With V trimmed by 5 bases and J by 14 bases, 15 bases remained unmatched. CDR3 protein: CASSTIRDSRGSLHF. In nucleotides, the CDR3 is TGTGCCAGCTCAACTATAAGGGACAGCCGGGGATCCCTCCACTTT.

On this clonotype: This may come from a read error, since a much larger clone is one base off. The V gene is TRBV6-1, the J gene TRBJ1-1; maybe TRBD1 (6 bases). The CDR3 is 14 amino acids. Looked up from germline, CDR1 is MNHNS and CDR2 is SASEGT. CDR3 nucleotides: TGTGCCAGCAGTGAACGCTCGGGGGCTACTGAAACTTTCTTT. Translated, it gives CASSERSGATETFF.

The CDR3 region has the DNA TGTGCCAGCAGCTTAGCGTTGCGGGGGGGCCGGGAGACCCAGTACTTC. The encoded protein is CASSLALRGGRETQYF. This chain links TRBV11-2 with TRBJ2-5; 9 nucleotides align to TRBD2. CDR3 size: 16 residues. In germline, CDR1 is SGHAT, CDR2 FQNNGV. J lost 5 bases, V lost 1 base, and 8 bases had no gene match.

The chain couples TRBV19 to TRBJ2-1, with D hard to call. CDR1 is LNHDA and CDR2 is SQIVND in the germline V gene (reference sequence). The CDR3 length is 15 residues. Deletions cut 3 bases from V and 2 bases from J, with 11 bases between. In DNA form, the CDR3 reads TGTGCCAGTAGTATCAAGGACCAACCCTACAATGAGCAGTTCTTC. Its translation is CASSIKDQPYNEQFF. Based on the CDR3 plus reference TRBV19 and TRBJ2-1, the full variable domain is DGGITQSPKYLFRKEGQNVTLSCEQNLNHDAMYWYRQDPGQGLRLIYYSQIVNDFQKGDIAEGYSVSREKKESFPLTVTSAQKNPTAFYLCASSIKDQPYNEQFFGPGTRLTVL.

This chain joins TRBV18 and TRBJ1-6; 8 nucleotides match TRBD1. The ends lost 6 bases at V and 4 bases at J; junction bases unmatched: 11. Germline assignment: CDR1 KGHSH and CDR2 LQKENI. The CDR3 is made up of 17 amino acids. CDR3 in DNA: TGTGCCAGCTCCCACGGGACAGGAACGGTGTATAATTCACCCCTCCACTTT. Amino acid sequence: CASSHGTGTVYNSPLHF.

This clonotype was recorded at least ten times. This chain uses TRBV30 with TRBJ2-2; no definite D call. Trimming cost V 0 bases and J 4 bases, with 12 bases left between them. The CDR3 covers 15 residues. The germline gives CDR1 GTSNPN, CDR2 SVGIG (reference sequence). The CDR3 DNA follows: TGTGCCTGGAGTGTAGGGCAGATCCTCACCGGGGAGCTGTTTTTT. It specifies CAWSVGQILTGELFF.

The count of this clonotype is one. CDR3 sequence (DNA): TGCAGTGCTCCCGGGACAGGGCGTTACGAGCAGTACTTC. Its translation is CSAPGTGRYEQYF. This chain links TRBV20-1 with TRBJ2-7; 9 bases are a match to TRBD1. CDR1 and CDR2 from the germline V gene are DFQATT and SNEGSKA (reference sequence). V was pared by 5 bases and J by 4 bases, with 6 bases of the junction left unmatched. The CDR3 length is 13 residues.

This clonotype was seen a handful of times. The chain combines TRBV5-6 with TRBJ2-7, with D possibly matching TRBD1 (6 bases). The CDR3 spans 14 residues. In germline, CDR1 is SGHDT, CDR2 YYEEEE. V gave up 4 bases and J gave up 3 bases, with 14 bases separating them. CDR3 bases: TGTGCCAGCAGCGATTGGGACACAATCTACGAGCAGTACTTC. As protein: CASSDWDTIYEQYF.

The chain uses TRBV30 and TRBJ2-7, with D possibly TRBD1 on 6 matching bases. This CDR3 has 15 residues. Looked up from germline, CDR1 is GTSNPN and CDR2 is SVGIG (reference sequence). Trimming took off 0 bases at V and 3 bases at J, with 15 bases between the two ends. DNA for the CDR3: TGTGCCTGGAGTGTCCAAACAGGGCCCCACTACGAGCAGTACTTC. It codes for CAWSVQTGPHYEQYF.

The CDR3 spells CAWDSGDLYEQYF. The CDR3, as DNA: TGTGCCTGGGATAGCGGAGATCTCTACGAGCAGTACTTC. The chain couples TRBV30 to TRBJ2-7; maybe TRBD2 (6 bases). Germline assignment: CDR1 GTSNPN and CDR2 SVGIG (reference sequence). The CDR3 runs 13 residues. The V end lost 5 bases, the J end lost 3 bases, and 14 bases lay between the germline ends.

This chain links TRBV10-3 with TRBJ1-1; TRBD1 might be the D (5 bases). The CDR3 is 18 residues long. Trimming cost V 4 bases and J 4 bases, with 25 bases left between them. The germline gives CDR1 ENHRY, CDR2 SYGVKD. The CDR3 DNA sequence: TGTGCCATCAGTGGACGGATTCGGGCAGGGAGGGGAAGCACTGAAGCTTTCTTT. It is translated as CAISGRIRAGRGSTEAFF.

The gene calls are TRBV10-2 and TRBJ1-1, with a tentative D call TRBD1 (6 bases). The V gene's germline CDR1 is WSHSY and CDR2 SAAADI. The CDR3 runs to 15 residues. Trimming left V 2 bases short and J 3 bases short, with 13 bases between. The chain's CDR3 is CASSEGGGLHTEAFF. For the CDR3, the DNA is TGCGCCAGCAGTGAGGGCGGGGGCCTACACACTGAAGCTTTCTTT.

This clonotype was counted many times. This chain links TRBV2 with TRBJ2-4; D may be TRBD1 or TRBD2 (5 bases each). The CDR3 consists of 13 residues. Trimming left V 6 bases short and J 13 bases short, with 19 bases between. The V gene's germline CDR1 is SNHLY and CDR2 FYNNEI. This chain's CDR3 is CASSDGTFLDQYF. The DNA of the CDR3 is TGTGCCAGCAGCGACGGGACCTTCTTGGACCAGTACTTC.